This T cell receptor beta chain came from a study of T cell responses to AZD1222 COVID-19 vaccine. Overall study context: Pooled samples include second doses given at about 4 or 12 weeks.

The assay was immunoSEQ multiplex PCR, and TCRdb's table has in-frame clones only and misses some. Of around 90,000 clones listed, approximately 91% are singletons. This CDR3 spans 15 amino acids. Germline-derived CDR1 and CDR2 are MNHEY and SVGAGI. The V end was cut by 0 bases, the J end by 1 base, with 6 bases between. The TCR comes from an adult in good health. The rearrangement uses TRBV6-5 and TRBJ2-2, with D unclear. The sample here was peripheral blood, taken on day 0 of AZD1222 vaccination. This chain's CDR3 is CASSYSTLNTGELFF. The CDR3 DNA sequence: TGTGCCAGCAGTTACTCGACCTTGAACACCGGGGAGCTGTTTTTT.